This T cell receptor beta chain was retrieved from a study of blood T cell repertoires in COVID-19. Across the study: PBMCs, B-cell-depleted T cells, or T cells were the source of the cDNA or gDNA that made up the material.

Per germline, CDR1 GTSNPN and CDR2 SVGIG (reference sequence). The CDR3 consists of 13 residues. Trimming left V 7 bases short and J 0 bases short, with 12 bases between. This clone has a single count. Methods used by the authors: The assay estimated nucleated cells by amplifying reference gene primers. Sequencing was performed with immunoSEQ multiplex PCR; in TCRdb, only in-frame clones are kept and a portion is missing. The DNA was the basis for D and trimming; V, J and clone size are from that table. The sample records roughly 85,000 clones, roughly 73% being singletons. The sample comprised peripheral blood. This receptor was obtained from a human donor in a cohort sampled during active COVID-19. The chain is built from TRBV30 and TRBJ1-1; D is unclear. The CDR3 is CAYHRGLNTEAFF. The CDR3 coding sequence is TGTGCCTATCACCGGGGTCTGAACACTGAAGCTTTCTTT.